Included here is one T cell receptor (beta chain) sequence, with context. Its target antigen remains unknown. Base qualities were left out, and no much larger clone turns up one base away. TCRbeta CDR3 regions were amplified from genomic DNA by means of the immunoSEQ Assay, a bias-controlled multiplex PCR. The study's processing was this. Within the assay, amplification of reference gene primers was used to estimate how many nucleated cells each sample contained. To quantify the absolute abundance of each unique TCRbeta CDR3 rearrangement, sequence reads were collapsed and filtered. For each sample, productive Simpson clonality was calculated as the square root of Simpson's diversity index across productive rearrangements. The clones in this table, taken by TCRdb from immuneACCESS, are in-frame only. Not every clone is retained; where verified, under half of the shortfall comes from an unresolved V gene, and the cause of the rest is unknown. That table gives V, J and clone size, and the DNA gave D and trimming. The sample table records a few hundred thousand clones; 85% to 90% of these occur just once. The ten largest clones take up under 3.5% of the sample.

CDR1 SGHNT and CDR2 YYREEE were looked up in the germline V gene (reference sequence). The CDR3 goes from the cysteine to the phenylalanine over 15 residues. Only the CDR3 DNA is retained, 45 bases long and in frame from the first base. Germline trimming: 0 bases from V, 2 bases from J; junction bases outside gene matches: 4. One collaborating source in Seattle enrolled patients during active infection and followed them longitudinally through the course of disease. Each collaborating institution followed its own protocols to collect whole blood in K2EDTA tubes. For TCRbeta analysis, collaborators shipped samples in one of three forms: frozen whole blood, isolated PBMCs, or DNA extracted from either of those sample types. This specimen belongs to a study of blood T cell repertoires in COVID-19 (dated by TCRdb to the early 2020s). At the level of the whole study: Samples from collaborators originated in the United States, Italy and Spain and spanned both the acute and convalescent phases of COVID-19. The material from the prospective study consisted of cDNA or gDNA derived from T cells, B-cell-depleted T cells, or PBMCs. Subjects who had been exposed to COVID-19, were actively infected with it, or had recovered from it provided the deeply sampled blood TCRbeta repertoires that made up the dataset. The repertoires were released in a freely available public database intended as a resource for research on the immune response to SARS-CoV-2. Samples were obtained from the ongoing ImmuneRACE study (first 160 participants) and from over a thousand subjects provided by 6 global collaborators. Sample metadata almost always included a de-identified subject ID, COVID-19 status, age in years and sex. Where available, HLA class I and class II types were obtained from metadata supplied by the sample provider rather than from assay-based typing. The research as a whole found: The amount of clinical and demographic metadata varied by source and participant and was provided uncurated.

The sequence links TRBV5-4 to TRBJ2-7, and TRBD1 matches 8 of the central bases. The sequencing sample was made of peripheral blood. This TCR was sampled from a woman aged 30 to 39 with COVID-19, enrolled during active disease. The CDR3 sequence is CASSLAGTGAYEQYF. In nucleotides, the sequence is TGTGCCAGCAGCTTGGCCGGGACAGGAGCCTACGAGCAGTACTTC.